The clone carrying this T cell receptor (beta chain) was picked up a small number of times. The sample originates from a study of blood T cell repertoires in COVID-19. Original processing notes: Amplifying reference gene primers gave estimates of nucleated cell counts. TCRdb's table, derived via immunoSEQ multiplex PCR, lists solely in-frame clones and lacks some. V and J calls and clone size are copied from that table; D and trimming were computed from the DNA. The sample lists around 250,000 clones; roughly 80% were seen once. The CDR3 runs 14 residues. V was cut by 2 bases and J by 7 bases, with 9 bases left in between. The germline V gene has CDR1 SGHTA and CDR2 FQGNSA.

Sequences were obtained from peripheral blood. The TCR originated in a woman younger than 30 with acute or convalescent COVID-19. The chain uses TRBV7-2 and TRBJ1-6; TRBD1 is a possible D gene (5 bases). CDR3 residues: CASSLQGGNSPLHF. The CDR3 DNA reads TGTGCCAGCAGCTTACAGGGAGGGAATTCACCCCTCCACTTT.